A selection of T cell receptor beta chains follows, all from one sample in a study of identifying expanded T cells in peripheral blood. Only in-frame clones appear in the TCRdb table, and some are missing; sequencing was by immunoSEQ multiplex PCR. The table has about 100,000 clones, 88% seen once; the top ten hold around 5%. Sequencing was performed on blood. The receptors were gathered from a person aged 18-70 years in good health. The conserved cysteine and the conserved F or W are not part of the CDR3 here. Only part of the rows carry a size: once, few, many, or a class if the clone is expanded.

clone_size j_call v_call cdr3_aa
NA TRBJ2-7 TRBV7-2 ASSLGGALSSYEQY
NA TRBJ2-2 TRBV6-5 ASSYSGSGELGELF
few TRBJ2-3 TRBV6-4 ASSGGSASTDTQY
NA TRBJ2-3 TRBV4-1 ASSHAVGGGGGPTDTQY
NA TRBJ2-3 TRBV4-1 ASSWGENSDTQY
NA TRBJ2-3 TRBV7-9 ASSSGISTDTQY
once TRBJ1-4 TRBV11-3 ASSLRDAVNEKLF
once TRBJ1-5 TRBV27 ASSPSGPPTPQH
NA TRBJ2-3 TRBV5-1 ASSAGTGVASTDTQY
NA TRBJ2-1 TRBV29-1 SVPEDYRNEQF
NA TRBJ1-2 TRBV29-1 SASAGQGEDGYT
NA TRBJ2-7 TRBV6-4 ASSDVRGLAGGYEQY
NA TRBJ1-2 TRBV30 AWSVTGFTNYGYT
NA TRBJ2-1 TRBV7-9 ASRGGSRKSSYNEQF
NA TRBJ2-2 TRBV25-1 ASSDWTSGGSNTGELF
NA TRBJ2-1 TRBV18 ASSRSGRGDYNEQF
NA TRBJ1-5 TRBV6-5 ASKGHSNQPQH
NA TRBJ2-7 TRBV18 ASSRTEVYEQY
NA TRBJ1-1 TRBV4-1 ASSRSGTEAF
NA TRBJ1-3 TRBV18 ASSNTPSLDTIY
NA TRBJ1-1 TRBV5-1 ASSRGSHTEAF
once TRBJ1-1 TRBV21-1 ASSPPGDRVTEAF
NA TRBJ2-7 TRBV19 AREGLAGHYEQY
NA TRBJ1-5 TRBV6-1 ASSVLVGWVQPQH
NA TRBJ1-1 TRBV29-1 SGGTANTEAF
NA TRBJ1-2 TRBV11-2 ASSLDRLNYGYT
NA TRBJ2-7 TRBV5-4 ASSRDGYSYEQY
NA TRBJ1-2 TRBV6-6 ASSYPGTGGFGYT
NA TRBJ1-1 TRBV25-1 ASSVSRNTEAF
NA TRBJ2-7 TRBV5-4 ASSLDRGAIYEQY
NA TRBJ1-3 TRBV30 AWSVGVLENTIY
NA TRBJ2-7 TRBV7-9 ASSPSRGEQY
NA TRBJ2-3 TRBV5-1 ASSSPGLAADTQY
NA TRBJ2-7 TRBV19 ASSIGAGTSGYYEQY
NA TRBJ1-2 TRBV30 AWSVFGGGYGYT
NA TRBJ1-1 TRBV18 ASSPRRGPYTEAF
NA TRBJ1-6 TRBV19 ASSRREVRDSPLH